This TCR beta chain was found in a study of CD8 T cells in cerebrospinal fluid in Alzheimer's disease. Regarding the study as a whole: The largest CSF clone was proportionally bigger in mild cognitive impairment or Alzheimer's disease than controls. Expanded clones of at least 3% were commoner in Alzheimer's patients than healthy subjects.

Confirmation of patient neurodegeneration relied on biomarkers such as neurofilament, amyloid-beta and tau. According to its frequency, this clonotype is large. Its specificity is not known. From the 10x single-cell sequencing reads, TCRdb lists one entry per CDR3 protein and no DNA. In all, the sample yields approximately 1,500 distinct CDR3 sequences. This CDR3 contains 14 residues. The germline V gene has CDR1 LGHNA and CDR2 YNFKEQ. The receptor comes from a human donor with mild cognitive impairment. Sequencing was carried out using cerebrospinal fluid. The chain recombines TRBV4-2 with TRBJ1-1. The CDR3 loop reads CASSPVSGGTEAFF.